Listed below are T cell receptor beta chains from one sample, sequenced in a study of neurological immune-mediated disorders. MiXCR, run by TCRdb on the 5' RACE reads, gives a single entry per CDR3 protein. The profile shows more than 30,000 distinct CDR3 sequences, around 7% of them singletons. The sample comprised CD4+ T cells from blood. These receptor sequences come from a man in his forties or fifties in good health. CDR3s include the opening cysteine and the closing phenylalanine or tryptophan. Each record gives: J gene, V gene, clone size, D gene, CDR3 length, CDR3 protein, CDR3 DNA. D genes are given only for firm matches. Only some rows state a clone size, as once, few, many or a class for expanded clones.

j_gene: TRBJ2-1; v_gene: TRBV7-6; abundance: .; d_gene: TRBD2; len: 16; CDR3aa: CASSLEASGGWEKQFF; CDR3nt: TGTGCCAGCAGCTTAGAGGCTAGCGGGGGGTGGGAGAAGCAGTTCTTC
j_gene: TRBJ2-1; v_gene: TRBV5-6; abundance: many; d_gene: .; len: 14; CDR3aa: CASSLVGRGDEQFF; CDR3nt: TGTGCCAGCAGCTTGGTGGGCAGGGGGGATGAGCAGTTCTTC
j_gene: TRBJ2-2; v_gene: TRBV7-7; abundance: many; d_gene: .; len: 15; CDR3aa: CASSPRWSPSGELFF; CDR3nt: TGTGCCAGCAGCCCACGGTGGAGCCCGTCCGGGGAGCTGTTTTTT
j_gene: TRBJ2-1; v_gene: TRBV7-9; abundance: many; d_gene: .; len: 12; CDR3aa: CASSFVGGEQFF; CDR3nt: TGTGCCAGCAGCTTTGTTGGCGGTGAGCAGTTCTTC
j_gene: TRBJ1-2; v_gene: TRBV20-1; abundance: many; d_gene: .; len: 13; CDR3aa: CSASTRTDYGYTF; CDR3nt: TGCAGTGCTTCCACCAGGACCGATTATGGCTACACCTTC
j_gene: TRBJ2-5; v_gene: TRBV7-9; abundance: many; d_gene: .; len: 13; CDR3aa: CASSSPLGETQYF; CDR3nt: TGTGCCAGCAGCTCCCCTTTAGGGGAGACCCAGTACTTC
j_gene: TRBJ2-7; v_gene: TRBV7-8; abundance: many; d_gene: .; len: 16; CDR3aa: CASSPPFGKGGYEQYF; CDR3nt: TGTGCCAGCAGCCCCCCTTTCGGGAAGGGCGGCTACGAGCAGTACTTC
j_gene: TRBJ2-3; v_gene: TRBV5-1; abundance: many; d_gene: TRBD2; len: 15; CDR3aa: CASSLTGGTTDTQYF; CDR3nt: TGCGCCAGCAGCTTAACGGGAGGAACCACAGATACGCAGTATTTT
j_gene: TRBJ2-7; v_gene: TRBV20-1; abundance: many; d_gene: .; len: 12; CDR3aa: CSARGQVPSQYF; CDR3nt: TGCAGTGCTAGAGGACAGGTGCCGTCGCAGTACTTC
j_gene: TRBJ2-1; v_gene: TRBV20-1; abundance: many; d_gene: TRBD2; len: 16; CDR3aa: CSARDRLAGGYNEQFF; CDR3nt: TGCAGTGCTAGAGATCGACTAGCGGGAGGTTACAATGAGCAGTTCTTC
j_gene: TRBJ2-3; v_gene: TRBV5-6; abundance: .; d_gene: .; len: 14; CDR3aa: CASSLRTLTDTQYF; CDR3nt: TGTGCCAGCAGCTTGCGGACACTGACAGATACGCAGTATTTT
j_gene: TRBJ1-2; v_gene: TRBV5-6; abundance: .; d_gene: .; len: 14; CDR3aa: CASTPQGVGYGYTF; CDR3nt: TGTGCCAGCACCCCACAGGGTGTGGGCTATGGCTACACCTTC
j_gene: TRBJ2-7; v_gene: TRBV7-6; abundance: .; d_gene: TRBD2; len: 14; CDR3aa: CASSLAGGSYEQYF; CDR3nt: TGTGCCAGCAGCCTAGCGGGAGGGTCCTACGAGCAGTACTTC
j_gene: TRBJ2-7; v_gene: TRBV27; abundance: many; d_gene: TRBD1; len: 16; CDR3aa: CASSLSGRGLAYEQYF; CDR3nt: TGTGCCAGCAGTTTATCCGGCAGGGGGCTTGCCTACGAGCAGTACTTC
j_gene: TRBJ2-5; v_gene: TRBV25-1; abundance: many; d_gene: .; len: 13; CDR3aa: CASIGRAFGTQYF; CDR3nt: TGTGCCAGCATTGGTAGAGCCTTCGGGACCCAGTACTTC
j_gene: TRBJ2-5; v_gene: TRBV5-6; abundance: many; d_gene: .; len: 12; CDR3aa: CASSWYQETQYF; CDR3nt: TGTGCCAGCAGCTGGTACCAAGAGACCCAGTACTTC
j_gene: TRBJ1-2; v_gene: TRBV7-2; abundance: many; d_gene: .; len: 14; CDR3aa: CASSFRPGDYGYTF; CDR3nt: TGTGCCAGCAGCTTTCGGCCCGGGGACTATGGCTACACCTTC
j_gene: TRBJ2-5; v_gene: TRBV9; abundance: .; d_gene: TRBD1; len: 14; CDR3aa: CASSRRGPWETQYF; CDR3nt: TGTGCCAGCAGCAGAAGGGGGCCGTGGGAGACCCAGTACTTC